This TCR beta chain was recovered during a study of blood T cell repertoires in COVID-19. This table comes from immunoSEQ multiplex PCR, and its TCRdb copy is limited to in-frame clones, with some not included. The data show 190,000 or so clones, with 80% to 85% seen just once and 10% to 15% held by the top ten. Trimming cost V 1 base and J 4 bases; bases outside gene matches: 3. The CDR3 extends over 15 amino acids. Looked up from germline, CDR1 is KGHSH and CDR2 is LQKENI. The V gene is TRBV18, the J gene TRBJ2-2; TRBD1 aligns across 7 bases. The specimen sequenced was peripheral blood. This clonotype originated in an elderly woman with COVID-19, enrolled during active disease. CDR3 bases: TGTGCCAGCTCACCACTGGACAGGCCCACCGGGGAGCTGTTTTTT. Translating it yields CASSPLDRPTGELFF.